This TCR beta chain comes out of a study of T cell repertoires in cytomegalovirus infection (dated 2019 in TCRdb). In the study overall: Recently identified HLA-C-restricted CMV epitopes, whose presentation resists viral immunomodulation, were targeted by peptide stimulations together with well-studied HLA-B-restricted epitopes. Donor HLA type was relevant to the analysis, because carriage of CMV infection together with the matching HLA type was indicated by public TCR beta signatures.

Concerning this clonotype: There is no known antigen for this receptor. This could be a read error, since a much larger clone is one nucleotide away.

The CDR3 starts with the cysteine, ends with the phenylalanine, and has 17 residues. Kept here is only the CDR3 DNA, which spans 51 bases and is read in frame from base 1. V was cut back by 8 bases and J by 0 bases, leaving a gap of 23 bases between them. CDR1 is given as SGHVS and CDR2 as FNYEAQ, both from the germline V gene. Taken with the paper, the label for treatment or condition translates to: in vitro stimulation with specific CMV peptide epitopes to enrich CMV-specific T cells. What the research found in general, with its limitations: In both this cohort and an independent roughly 400-donor cohort, the cumulative frequency of public TCR beta family members distinguished carriers of CMV infection plus the relevant HLA type. In the ex vivo response, HLA-C-restricted CMV-specific TCR beta clonotypes were dominant, and in two of eight donors the single most frequent clonotype came from this HLA-C-restricted group.

TCRdb records Illumina HiSeq 1500 as the sequencer. TCRdb reprocessed the public reads (quality trimming at Q25 with fastp, clone calling with MiXCR) and kept in-frame beta chains. Entries that share a CDR3 protein sequence are merged under the most common genes and DNA. In all, the sample holds roughly 80,000 distinct CDR3 sequences, and about 24% of those were seen once. Together, the top ten hold roughly 50% of the sample. The V gene is TRBV7-6 and the J gene is TRBJ2-7, with a weak D call of TRBD2 (6 bases match). This specimen consisted of CD8+ T cells from cultured PBMCs, obtained from culture after CMV antigen stimulation. The source is a human donor in good health (CMV status not recorded). Some clones in this sample may be carry-over from other donors' samples. The nucleotides are TGTGCCAGCTACCCCTTCCCTGGCGGGGTGAGCTCCTACGAGCAGTACTTC. Its coded protein is CASYPFPGGVSSYEQYF.